Reported below is one TCR beta chain. No antigen is known for it. Sequencing used immunoSEQ multiplex PCR; TCRdb keeps in-frame clones, though not all of them. Among tens of thousands of clones, roughly 88% were seen once, and the ten largest hold roughly 4.5%. This sample was included in a study of T cell responses to AZD1222 COVID-19 vaccine. Whole-study results and caveats: Seropositive AZD1222 recipients at baseline numbered only five to seven. Once two AZD1222 doses were given, Spike-specific TCR breadth and depth went up.

The V gene lost 6 bases and the J gene lost 8 bases, with 16 bases spanning the gap. The CDR3 is made up of 14 amino acids. Germline CDR1 SNHLY, CDR2 FYNNEI. V is TRBV2 and J is TRBJ2-2; D possibly matches TRBD1 or TRBD2 (5 bases each). This material consisted of peripheral blood, taken on day 0 of MenACWY control vaccination. The receptor was derived from an adult in good health. The CDR3 region has the DNA TGTGCCAGCAGCCGGGGACCAAGGGCAGGGGAGCTGTTTTTT. Translating it yields CASSRGPRAGELFF.